This TCR beta chain was recovered during a study of blood T cell repertoires in COVID-19. Study-wide context: Sites across the United States, Italy and Spain contributed samples from acute and convalescent COVID-19. Nucleic acid was either cDNA or gDNA, and it came from T cells, B-cell-depleted T cells, or PBMCs.

This CDR3 has 16 residues. V trimming: 0 bases; J trimming: 4 bases; junction bases outside the gene matches: 7. Germline CDR1 reads SGHAT; CDR2 reads FQNNGV. Original processing notes: Reference gene primers were amplified, and this amplification served to estimate nucleated cell counts. TCRdb keeps only in-frame clones here, not all; method: immunoSEQ multiplex PCR. The V and J calls and clone size are taken from that table; D and trimming were inferred from the DNA. Altogether about 140,000 clones are present, approximately 84% being singletons, with the ten largest covering around 8%. This chain connects TRBV11-2 to TRBJ1-2; 8 nucleotides match TRBD1. The sequencing sample was made of peripheral blood. The receptor was isolated from a human donor in a cohort sampled during active COVID-19. CDR3 protein: CASSLDLSGTGYGYTF. CDR3 coding DNA: TGTGCCAGCAGCTTAGATCTCTCCGGGACAGGCTATGGCTACACCTTC.